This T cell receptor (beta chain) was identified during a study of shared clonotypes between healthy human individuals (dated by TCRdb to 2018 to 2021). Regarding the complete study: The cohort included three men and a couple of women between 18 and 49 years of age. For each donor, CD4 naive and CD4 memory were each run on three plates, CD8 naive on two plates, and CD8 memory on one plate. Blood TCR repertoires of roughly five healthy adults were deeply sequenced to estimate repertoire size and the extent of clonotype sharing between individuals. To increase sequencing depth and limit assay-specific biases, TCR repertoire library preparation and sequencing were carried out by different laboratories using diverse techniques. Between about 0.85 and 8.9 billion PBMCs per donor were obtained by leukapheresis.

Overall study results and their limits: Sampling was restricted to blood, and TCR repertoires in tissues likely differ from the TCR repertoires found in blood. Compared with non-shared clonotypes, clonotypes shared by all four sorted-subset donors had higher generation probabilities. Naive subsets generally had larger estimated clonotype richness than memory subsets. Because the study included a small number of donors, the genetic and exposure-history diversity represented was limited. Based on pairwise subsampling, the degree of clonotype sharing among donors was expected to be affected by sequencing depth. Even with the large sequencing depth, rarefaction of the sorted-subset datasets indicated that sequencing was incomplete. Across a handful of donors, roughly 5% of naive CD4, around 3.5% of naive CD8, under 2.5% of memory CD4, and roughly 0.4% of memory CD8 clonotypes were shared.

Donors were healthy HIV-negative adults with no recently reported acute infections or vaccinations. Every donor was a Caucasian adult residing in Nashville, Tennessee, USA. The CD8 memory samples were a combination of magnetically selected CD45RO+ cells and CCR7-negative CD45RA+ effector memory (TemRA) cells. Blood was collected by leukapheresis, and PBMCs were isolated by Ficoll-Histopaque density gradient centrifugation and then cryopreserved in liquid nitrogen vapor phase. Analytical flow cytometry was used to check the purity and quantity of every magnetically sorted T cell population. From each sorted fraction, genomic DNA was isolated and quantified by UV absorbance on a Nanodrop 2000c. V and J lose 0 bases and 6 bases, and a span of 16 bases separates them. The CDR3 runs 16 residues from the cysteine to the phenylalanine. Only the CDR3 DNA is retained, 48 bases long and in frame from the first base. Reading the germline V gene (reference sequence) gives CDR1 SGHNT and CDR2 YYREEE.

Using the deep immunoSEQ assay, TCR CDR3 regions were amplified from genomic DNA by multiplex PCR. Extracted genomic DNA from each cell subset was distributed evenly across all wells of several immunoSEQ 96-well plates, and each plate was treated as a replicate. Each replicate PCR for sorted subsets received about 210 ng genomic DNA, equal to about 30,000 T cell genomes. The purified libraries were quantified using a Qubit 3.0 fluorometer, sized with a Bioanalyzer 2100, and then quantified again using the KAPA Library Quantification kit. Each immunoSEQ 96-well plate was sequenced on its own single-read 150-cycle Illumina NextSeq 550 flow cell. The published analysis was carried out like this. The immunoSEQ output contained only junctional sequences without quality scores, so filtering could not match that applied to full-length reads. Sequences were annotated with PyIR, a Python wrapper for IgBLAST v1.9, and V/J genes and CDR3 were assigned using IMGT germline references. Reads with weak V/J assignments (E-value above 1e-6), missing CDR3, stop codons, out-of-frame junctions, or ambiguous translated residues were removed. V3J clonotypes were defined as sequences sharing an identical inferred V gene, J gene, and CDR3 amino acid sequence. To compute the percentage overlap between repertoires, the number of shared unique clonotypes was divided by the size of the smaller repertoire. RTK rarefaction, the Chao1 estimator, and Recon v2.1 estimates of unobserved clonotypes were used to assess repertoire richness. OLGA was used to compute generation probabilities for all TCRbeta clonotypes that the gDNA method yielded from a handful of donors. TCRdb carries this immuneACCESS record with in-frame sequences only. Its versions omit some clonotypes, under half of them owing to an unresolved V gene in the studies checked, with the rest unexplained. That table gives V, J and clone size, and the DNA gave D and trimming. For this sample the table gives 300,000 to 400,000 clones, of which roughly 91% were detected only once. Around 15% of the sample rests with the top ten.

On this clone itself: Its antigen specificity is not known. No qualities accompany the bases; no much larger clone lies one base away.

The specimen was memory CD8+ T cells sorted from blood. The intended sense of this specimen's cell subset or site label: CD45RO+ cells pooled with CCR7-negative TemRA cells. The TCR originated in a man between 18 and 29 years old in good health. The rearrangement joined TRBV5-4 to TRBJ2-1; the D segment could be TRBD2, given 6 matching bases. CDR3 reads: CASSLASGWNGNEQFF. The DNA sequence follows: TGTGCCAGCAGCTTGGCCAGCGGGTGGAACGGCAATGAGCAGTTCTTC. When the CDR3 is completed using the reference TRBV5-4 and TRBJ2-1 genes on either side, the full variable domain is ETGVTQSPTHLIKTRGQQVTLRCSSQSGHNTVSWYQQALGQGPQFIFQYYREEENGRGNFPPRFSGLQFPNYSSELNVNALELDDSALYLCASSLASGWNGNEQFFGPGTRLTVL.